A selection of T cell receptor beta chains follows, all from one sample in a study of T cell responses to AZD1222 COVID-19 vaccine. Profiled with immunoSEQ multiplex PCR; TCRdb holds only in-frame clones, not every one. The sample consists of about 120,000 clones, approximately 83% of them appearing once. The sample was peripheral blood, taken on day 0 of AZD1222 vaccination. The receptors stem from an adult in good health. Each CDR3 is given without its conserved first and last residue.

ASSSPWPSYNEQF	TRBV19
AIRGTNTEAF	TRBV10-3
ASSEEWGRTGGYT	TRBV6-1
ASRPTQGAGYGYT	TRBV28
ASSKVRGLQPQH	TRBV21-1
ATSREKHYEQY	TRBV15
ASSEGNNEQF	TRBV10-2
ASRGFFGQNNEQF	TRBV7-8
ASSARWDRGDKNIQY	TRBV9
ASSVAGSGKSEQY	TRBV9
ASSYAGPEVEKLF	TRBV6-2/TRBV6-3
ASSTPGQGVSGNTIY	TRBV28
ASSQADGANYGYT	TRBV4-2
ASSLDASEASGTGELF	TRBV7-6
ASSYSMARGHGYT	TRBV6-5
ASSLGGTPGTEAF	TRBV5-1
ASSYRGGSQPQH	TRBV6-5
ASSLGSWGSYNEQF	TRBV7-9
ASSGTVSPGELF	TRBV6-2/TRBV6-3
ASRRTVGEAF	TRBV6-5
ASSVDSPGVYGYT	TRBV9
ASSEEFGGTQY	TRBV6-1
ASSQFGPTHTEAF	TRBV4-3
ASSTPRVGTGELF	TRBV7-6
ASSRLAPETQY	TRBV4-1
ASSLALGAYNEQF	TRBV11-2
ASSIAGTNSPLH	TRBV19
ASSQGVSSGKANTGELF	TRBV4-3
ASSIRTPVWDEQF	TRBV19
ASSYSWPQSGYEQY	TRBV6-2/TRBV6-3
ASSPPVGYGNSPLH	TRBV18